One sample yielded the 25 T cell receptor beta chains listed below, sequenced in a study of T cells after yellow fever vaccination. A single record per CDR3 protein comes from TCRdb applying MiXCR to the 5' RACE reads. The profile covers around 340,000 distinct CDR3 sequences, with approximately 12% appearing a single time and 2.5% to 3.5% taken by the ten largest. Sequenced here: CD4+ T cells sorted from PBMCs, sampled 15 days after the yellow fever booster vaccination. The receptors originated from a man between 18 and 35 years old who received the YFV17D yellow fever vaccine.

This clonotype was seen more than once but under ten times. This chain connects TRBV7-3 to TRBJ1-1; D unclear. Trimming cost V 4 bases and J 0 bases, with 6 bases left between them. This CDR3 comprises 13 residues. Germline-derived CDR1 and CDR2 are SGHTA and FQGTGA. The CDR3 DNA reads TGTGCCAGCAGCTCCTCATTGAACACTGAAGCTTTCTTT. This gives the protein CASSSSLNTEAFF.

A few counts support this clonotype. The chain recombines TRBV12-3 or TRBV12-4 with TRBJ1-6, with D hard to call. The V gene lost 7 bases and the J gene lost 4 bases, with 11 bases spanning the gap. The CDR3 sequence is 14 residues long. DNA of the CDR3: TGTGCCAGCACCATCGGGCAGTATAATTCACCCCTCCACTTT. Amino acid sequence: CASTIGQYNSPLHF.

The gene calls are TRBV5-6 and TRBJ2-1, with 8 positions matching TRBD1. V was clipped by 4 bases and J by 5 bases; unmatched bases: 8. The CDR3 is 15 amino acids. Germline V CDR1 and CDR2: SGHDT, YYEEEE. In DNA form, the CDR3 reads TGTGCCAGCAGCCTCTGGACAGGGTACAACAATGAGCAGTTCTTC. Protein product: CASSLWTGYNNEQFF.

The rearrangement links TRBV7-6 to TRBJ2-2; D possibly corresponds to TRBD1 (5 bases). V lost 3 bases and J 5 bases, leaving 10 bases between the germline ends. The CDR3 covers 14 residues. From germline, CDR1 is SGHVS and CDR2 FNYEAQ. The CDR3 nucleotides are TGTGCCAGCAGCTTCCAGGGAAAGACCGGGGAGCTGTTTTTT. It is translated as CASSFQGKTGELFF. Based on the CDR3 plus reference TRBV7-6 and TRBJ2-2, the full variable domain is GAGVSQSPRYKVTKRGQDVALRCDPISGHVSLYWYRQALGQGPEFLTYFNYEAQQDKSGLPNDRFSAERPEGSISTLTIQRTEQRDSAMYRCASSFQGKTGELFFGEGSRLTVL.

The J gene is TRBJ2-3, the V gene TRBV4-1, with D possibly being TRBD2 (7 bases). The CDR3 runs 15 residues. Germline CDR1 reads MGHRA; CDR2 reads YSYEKL. Trimming shortened V by 3 bases and J by 4 bases, and 14 bases separated the two germline ends. CDR3 DNA: TGCGCCAGCAGCCAGGGCGGGGGCCTGGCAGATACGCAGTATTTT. Its translation: CASSQGGGLADTQYF.

This clonotype appeared a few times. The chain couples TRBV5-4 to TRBJ2-5; D unclear. Germline values: CDR1 SGHNT, CDR2 YYREEE (reference sequence). Between the trimmed V and J ends, which lost 3 bases and 0 bases, there was a span of 6 bases. The CDR3 contains 13 residues. CDR3 protein: CASSSGYQETQYF. The CDR3 DNA is TGTGCCAGCAGCTCCGGATACCAAGAGACCCAGTACTTC.

There are a few counts of this clonotype. CDR3 coding DNA: TGTGCCAGCCGGGACCTATCGAACACCGGGGAGCTGTTTTTT. It specifies CASRDLSNTGELFF. The V call is TRBV9, the J call TRBJ2-2; tentatively, D is TRBD1 or TRBD2 (5 bases each). The CDR3 contains 14 residues. V gave up 7 bases and J gave up 0 bases, with 10 bases separating them. Germline CDR1 and CDR2: SGDLS and YYNGEE.

This clonotype was detected a few times. The chain recombines TRBV29-1 with TRBJ1-1, with TRBD1 as a possible D gene (5 bases). The CDR3 runs to 13 residues. The germline gives CDR1 SQVTM, CDR2 ANQGSEA. Deletions cut 6 bases from V and 4 bases from J, with 15 bases between. The DNA of the CDR3 is TGCAGCGTGGCGACAGCGTGGCGCACTGAAGCTTTCTTT. Translation gives CSVATAWRTEAFF.

This clonotype was seen many times. The V gene is TRBV7-9, the J gene TRBJ2-7; D perhaps matches TRBD1 (6 bases). V was trimmed by 4 bases and J by 5 bases, leaving 12 bases between them. Germline values: CDR1 SEHNR, CDR2 FQNEAQ (reference sequence). The CDR3 consists of 13 residues. As DNA, the CDR3 is TGTGCCAGCAGCTCTGGACAGAGGCACGAGCAGTACTTC. This codes for CASSSGQRHEQYF.

This clonotype was observed a handful of times. V gene TRBV12-3 or TRBV12-4 combines with J gene TRBJ1-2; D gene ambiguous. The CDR3 sequence is 13 residues long. The V end lost 3 bases, the J end lost 8 bases, and 13 bases lay between the germline ends. CDR3 nucleotide sequence: TGTGCCAGCAGTTTGGTTACTAGGTGGGGCTACACCTTC. This codes for CASSLVTRWGYTF.

For this clonotype: Its ends do not fully match the called genes, so a read error is possible. This rearrangement joins TRBV4-3 to TRBJ2-1; D not resolved. Germline CDR1 LGHNA, CDR2 YSLEER. The CDR3 extends over 16 amino acids. The CDR3 is CASSQGSPSSYNEQFF. The CDR3 DNA sequence: TGCGCCAGCAGCCAAGGCTCCCCCAGCTCCTACAACGAGCAGTTCTTC.

This clonotype was seen many times. The chain carries TRBV24-1 and TRBJ1-6; unclear D gene. Germline V gene lookup returns CDR1 KGHDR and CDR2 SFDVKD. Trimming pared 4 bases from V and 9 bases from J, leaving 6 bases between. This CDR3 contains 12 residues. The CDR3 DNA follows: TGTGCCACCAGTGAGAGTGGTTCACCCCTCCACTTT. Residues: CATSESGSPLHF.

This chain connects TRBV5-6 to TRBJ1-5; D remains ambiguous. From germline, CDR1 is SGHDT and CDR2 YYEEEE. Trimming left V 0 bases short and J 3 bases short, with 7 bases between. The CDR3 runs to 14 residues. The CDR3 spells CASSLGRFNQPQHF. The CDR3 bases are TGTGCCAGCAGCTTGGGGCGTTTCAATCAGCCCCAGCATTTT.

This clonotype showed up just a few times. The rearrangement uses TRBV5-4 and TRBJ2-3; 8 bases agree with TRBD2. CDR1 and CDR2 (germline): SGHNT, YYREEE (reference sequence). This CDR3 is built from 11 residues. V dropped 7 bases and J dropped 7; count of bases not matched to a gene: 2. CDR3 sequence: CASGGGNTQYF. The CDR3 nucleotides are TGTGCCAGCGGCGGGGGGAATACGCAGTATTTT.

V and J are TRBV6-2 or TRBV6-3 and TRBJ2-5; D uncertain. The CDR3 consists of 14 residues. Germline assignment: CDR1 MNHEY and CDR2 SVGEGT. Trimming cost V 2 bases and J 5 bases, with 12 bases left between them. The DNA of the CDR3 is TGTGCCAGCAGTTACGGTGGCCGTGCGGAGACCCAGTACTTC. Its protein is CASSYGGRAETQYF.

There are a few counts of this clonotype. The rearrangement joins TRBV5-1 to TRBJ2-1; 8 bases fit TRBD1. The V gene end was trimmed by 4 bases and the J gene end by 7 bases; junction bases not matched to a gene: 10. This CDR3 comprises 15 residues. Germline CDR1 and CDR2: SGHRS and YFSETQ. The CDR3 sequence is CASSNRTGYGNEQFF. For the CDR3, the DNA is TGCGCCAGCAGCAATCGGACAGGGTATGGGAATGAGCAGTTCTTC. The full variable domain, with the rest looked up from reference TRBV5-1 and TRBJ2-1, is KAGVTQTPRYLIKTRGQQVTLSCSPISGHRSVSWYQQTPGQGLQFLFEYFSETQRNKGNFPGRFSGRQFSNSRSEMNVSTLELGDSALYLCASSNRTGYGNEQFFGPGTRLTVL.

This clonotype turned up a few times. The chain recombines TRBV6-2 or TRBV6-3 with TRBJ1-1; D not resolved. CDR3 length equals 14 residues. The V end was cut by 5 bases, the J end by 1 base, with 11 bases between. Germline V gives CDR1 MNHEY, CDR2 SVGEGT. The DNA of the CDR3 is TGTGCCAGCAGTGGAAGAGGGCGGAACACTGAAGCTTTCTTT. It codes for CASSGRGRNTEAFF.

This clonotype was observed at least ten times. The chain links TRBV2 to TRBJ1-1; D may be TRBD1 (6 bases). Germline CDR1 SNHLY, CDR2 FYNNEI. The CDR3 has 11 amino acids. V was clipped by 4 bases and J by 7 bases, with 7 bases between them. The CDR3 protein is CASSAGVEAFF. The CDR3 coding sequence is TGTGCCAGCAGTGCAGGGGTTGAAGCTTTCTTT.

This sequence joins TRBV5-5 and TRBJ2-7; no clear D gene. In germline, CDR1 is SGHKS, CDR2 YYEKEE (reference sequence). The CDR3 is 14 residues long. V lost 4 bases and J lost 1, with 12 bases in between. The CDR3 is CASSVTGSSYEQYV. The CDR3 coding sequence is TGTGCCAGCAGCGTCACCGGGTCGTCCTACGAGCAGTACGTC.

This clonotype was seen only a few times. The CDR3 DNA is TGTGCCAGTGGCACGACAGGGCATAACACCGGGGAGCTGTTTTTT. It codes for CASGTTGHNTGELFF. The chain couples TRBV19 to TRBJ2-2, with TRBD1 identical over 7 bases. With 8 bases clipped from V and 2 bases from J, the junction kept 8 bases outside the gene matches. Germline CDR1 LNHDA, CDR2 SQIVND (reference sequence). This CDR3 is built from 15 residues.

V is TRBV20-1 and J is TRBJ1-3; D remains ambiguous. The germline V gene encodes CDR1 DFQATT and CDR2 SNEGSKA (reference sequence). Trimming left V 0 bases short and J 0 bases short, with 12 bases between. There are 16 residues in the CDR3. The CDR3 DNA is TGCAGTGCTAGAGAGAGACGACACAGCTCTGGAAACACCATATATTTT. It codes for CSARERRHSSGNTIYF.

This chain uses TRBV4-3 with TRBJ2-6; D not certain. The CDR3 is 16 amino acids. Germline CDR1 LGHNA, CDR2 YSLEER. V lost 0 bases to trimming and J lost 2 bases, with 8 bases between them. CDR3 in amino acids: CASSQDVQTGANVLTF. The CDR3 region has the DNA TGCGCCAGCAGCCAAGATGTCCAGACTGGGGCCAACGTCCTGACTTTC.

The chain joins TRBV10-3 to TRBJ1-6; D is unclear. V lost 0 bases and J 7 bases, leaving 1 base between the germline ends. This CDR3 region has 12 residues. In germline, CDR1 is ENHRY, CDR2 SYGVKD. The DNA of the CDR3 is TGTGCCATCAGTGAGTCCAATTCACCCCTCCACTTT. This codes for CAISESNSPLHF.

The rearrangement joins TRBV18 to TRBJ2-7, with D uncertain. This CDR3 has 13 amino acids. Trimming pared 6 bases from V and 3 bases from J, leaving 12 bases between. CDR1 KGHSH and CDR2 LQKENI come from the germline V gene. CDR3 in amino acids: CASSRANGYEQYF. The CDR3 DNA sequence: TGTGCCAGCTCCCGGGCGAATGGCTACGAGCAGTACTTC.

This clonotype was recorded many times. The chain uses TRBV3-1 and TRBJ2-1; possibly TRBD2 for D (5 bases). V lost 4 bases to trimming and J lost 5 bases, with 12 bases between them. This CDR3 contains 14 residues. The germline V gene encodes CDR1 LGHDT and CDR2 YNNKEL (reference sequence). The CDR3 DNA follows: TGTGCCAGCAGCCGCTCCGGGAAGAACAATGAGCAGTTCTTC. It yields the protein CASSRSGKNNEQFF.